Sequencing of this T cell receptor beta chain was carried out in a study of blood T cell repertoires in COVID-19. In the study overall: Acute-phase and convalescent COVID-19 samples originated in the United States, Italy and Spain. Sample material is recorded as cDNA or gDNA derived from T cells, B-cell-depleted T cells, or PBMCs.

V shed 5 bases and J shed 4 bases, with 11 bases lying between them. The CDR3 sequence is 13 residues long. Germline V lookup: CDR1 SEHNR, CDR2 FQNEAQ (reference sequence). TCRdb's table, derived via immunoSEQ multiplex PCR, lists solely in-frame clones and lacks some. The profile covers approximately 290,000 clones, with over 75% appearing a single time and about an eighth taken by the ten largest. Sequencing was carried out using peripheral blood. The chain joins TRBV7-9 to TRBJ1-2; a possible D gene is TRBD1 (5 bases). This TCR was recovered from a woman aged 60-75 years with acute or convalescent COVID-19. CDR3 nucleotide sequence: TGTGCCAGCAGCGCACAGGAACTCTATGGCTACACCTTC. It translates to CASSAQELYGYTF.